These 2 T cell receptor beta chains originate from one sample sequenced in a study of T cells after yellow fever vaccination. TCRdb re-called the 5' RACE reads with MiXCR, one entry per CDR3 protein. The data contain 300,000 to 350,000 distinct CDR3 sequences, 4% to 5.5% of them singletons. The sequences come from PBMCs, collected 15 days after the yellow fever booster vaccination. The origin of the receptors is a man between 18 and 35 years old who received the YFV17D yellow fever vaccine.

This clonotype was detected ten times or more. V and J are TRBV4-1 and TRBJ1-2; D remains unclear. CDR1 MGHRA and CDR2 YSYEKL come from the germline V gene. Between the trimmed V and J ends, which lost 5 bases and 3 bases, there was a span of 10 bases. The CDR3 is 13 residues long. This CDR3 is CASSGNRDYGYTF. As DNA, the CDR3 is TGCGCCAGCAGCGGGAACAGAGACTATGGCTACACCTTC.

This clonotype was counted ten times or more. This chain joins TRBV20-1 and TRBJ1-6; 8 positions agree with TRBD1. Germline trimming cut 5 bases from V and 11 bases from J; bases unmatched to any gene: 5. Germline CDR1 and CDR2: DFQATT and SNEGSKA (reference sequence). CDR3 length equals 12 residues. This CDR3 reads CSARGQEAPLHF. DNA of the CDR3: TGCAGTGCTCGGGGACAGGAGGCACCCCTCCACTTT.